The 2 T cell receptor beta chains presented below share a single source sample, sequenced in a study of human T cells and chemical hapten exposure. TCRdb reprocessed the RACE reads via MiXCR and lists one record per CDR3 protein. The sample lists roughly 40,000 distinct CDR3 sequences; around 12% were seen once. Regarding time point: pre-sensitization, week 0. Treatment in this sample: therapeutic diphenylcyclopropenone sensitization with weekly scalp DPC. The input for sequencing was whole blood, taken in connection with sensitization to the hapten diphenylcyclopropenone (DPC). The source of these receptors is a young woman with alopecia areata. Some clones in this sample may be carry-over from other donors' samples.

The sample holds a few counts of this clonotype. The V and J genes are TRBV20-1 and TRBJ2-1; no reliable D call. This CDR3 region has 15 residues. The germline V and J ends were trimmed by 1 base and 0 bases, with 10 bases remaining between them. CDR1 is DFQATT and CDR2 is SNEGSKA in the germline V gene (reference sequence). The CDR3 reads CSARGDPRSYNEQFF. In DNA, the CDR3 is TGCAGTGCTAGAGGCGACCCCCGCTCCTACAATGAGCAGTTCTTC.

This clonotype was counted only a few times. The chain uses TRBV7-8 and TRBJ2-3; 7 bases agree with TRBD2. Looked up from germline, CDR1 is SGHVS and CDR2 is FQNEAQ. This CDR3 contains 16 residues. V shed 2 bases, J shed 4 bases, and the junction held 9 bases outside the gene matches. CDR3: CASSLWGGSNADTQYF. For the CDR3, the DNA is TGTGCCAGCAGCTTATGGGGCGGGAGTAATGCAGATACGCAGTATTTT.